This TCR beta chain is drawn from a study of sequential checkpoint blockade in melanoma. Study information: First-line arms were nivolumab then ipilimumab, or the reverse, randomized 1:1. Both treatment sequences were followed by maintenance nivolumab.

Treatment here: randomized to nivolumab then ipilimumab (arm A) or the reverse (arm B). Live CD3+CD8+ CD19− CD56− cells were sorted from PBMCs. Germline V gene lookup returns CDR1 MNHEY and CDR2 SMNVEV (reference sequence). The CDR3 sequence is 15 residues long. Trimming left V 3 bases short and J 6 bases short, with 16 bases between. Clones were sequenced by immunoSEQ multiplex PCR, and TCRdb holds only the in-frame ones, with some missing. The sample carries 15,000 to 20,000 clones, about 67% recorded once. This clone is large by share. This sample includes further DNA sequences coding for the same CDR3.

This specimen was CD8+ T cells sorted from blood (inferred from file names), taken from a patient given nivolumab and ipilimumab in sequence. The sequence was obtained from a human donor with melanoma. This rearrangement joins TRBV27 to TRBJ2-3; no clear D gene. The CDR3, as DNA: TGTGCCAGCAGTTTCGCCAGGAACAGTGGGGATACGCAGTATTTT. Translated: CASSFARNSGDTQYF.